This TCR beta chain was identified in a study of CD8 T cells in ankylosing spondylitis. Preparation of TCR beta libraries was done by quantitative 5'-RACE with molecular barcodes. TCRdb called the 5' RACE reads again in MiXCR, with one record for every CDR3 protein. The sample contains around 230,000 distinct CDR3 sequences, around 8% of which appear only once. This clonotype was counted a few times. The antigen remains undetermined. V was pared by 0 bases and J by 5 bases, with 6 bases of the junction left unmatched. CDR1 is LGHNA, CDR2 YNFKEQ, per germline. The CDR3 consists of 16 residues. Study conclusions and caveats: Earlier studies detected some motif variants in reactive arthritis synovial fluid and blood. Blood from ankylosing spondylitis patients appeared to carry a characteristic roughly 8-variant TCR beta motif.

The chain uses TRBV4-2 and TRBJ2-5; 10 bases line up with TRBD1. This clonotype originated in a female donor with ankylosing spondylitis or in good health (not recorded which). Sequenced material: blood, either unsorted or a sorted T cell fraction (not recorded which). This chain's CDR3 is CASSQEGGQGFETQYF. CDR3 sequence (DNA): TGTGCCAGCAGCCAAGAGGGGGGACAGGGGTTTGAGACCCAGTACTTC.